This TCR beta chain appears in the sequencing data of a study of T-cell memory formation after mild COVID-19. Overall study: Each donor largely had its own TCR clusters. Points from the study as a whole: Clones contracting over day 15 to 85 were CD4/CD8 balanced, with later expanders leaning CD4+. Clones which contracted sat mainly in CM and EM if CD4+, and in EMRA if CD8+.

The table lists this clonotype with a few counts. Its antigen is undetermined. Germline lookup yields CDR1 SGHDT and CDR2 YYEEEE. V was cut by 3 bases and J by 3 bases, with 13 bases left in between. The CDR3 covers 15 residues. TCR alpha and TCR beta cDNA libraries carrying sample barcodes and UMIs came from 5'RACE with constant-segment primers. TCRdb called the 5' RACE reads again in MiXCR, with one record for every CDR3 protein. The profile shows a few hundred thousand distinct CDR3 sequences, 8.5% to 9.5% of them singletons. The sequence derives from a man aged 18 to 30 who had mild COVID-19 (a few samples of this study predate the infection). Cell type and time point are not known. Sequenced: PBMCs or a T cell subset sorted from them (not recorded which). The gene calls are TRBV5-6 and TRBJ1-3; perhaps TRBD1 as D (6 bases). The CDR3 DNA reads TGTGCCAGCAGCTCCTTAGGGGGAGATGGAAACACCATATATTTT. Translating gives CASSSLGGDGNTIYF.